This TCR beta chain was retrieved from a study of T cells of healthy individuals. The germline CDR1 and CDR2 sequences are MGHDK and SYGVNS. CDR3 length: 14 residues. The V end was cut by 7 bases, the J end by 1 base, with 13 bases between. In TCRdb, the 5' RACE reads were re-called with MiXCR into one record per CDR3 protein. The data contain tens of thousands of distinct CDR3 sequences, 15% to 20% of them seen just once; the ten biggest clones take up about 4.3%. This clonotype was seen at least ten times. This chain links TRBV25-1 with TRBJ1-1; D is undetermined. This clonotype originated in a human donor in good health. CDR3 loop: CASKERAGNTEAFF. The CDR3 nucleotides are TGTGCCAGCAAAGAGAGGGCAGGGAACACTGAAGCTTTCTTT.